This T cell receptor beta chain stems from a study of neoadjuvant anti-PD-1 for oral cavity cancer. At the level of the study: Patients without progression got a fourth dose around day 43. Study findings and constraints: Only a few patients per response group were TCR-analyzed; validation needed.

Germline lookup yields CDR1 SGDLS and CDR2 YYNGEE. CDR3 length: 12 amino acids. Trimming removed 5 bases at V and 10 bases at J, with 13 bases between. This clone was found once. Its antigen remains unknown. Blood cells were analyzed directly, without culture or expansion. PBMC libraries mostly used around 460 ng of input genomic DNA, with six replicates per sample. This table comes from immunoSEQ multiplex PCR, and its TCRdb copy is limited to in-frame clones, with some not included. This table holds some 17,000 clones, about 64% found once. This rearrangement joins TRBV9 to TRBJ2-1; D is unresolved. The sequence was collected from a person between 35 and 79 years old with oral cavity squamous cell carcinoma. Sequencing used PBMCs, obtained before nivolumab (anti-PD-1) treatment. The CDR3 loop is CASSPRTGEQFF. The DNA of the CDR3 is TGTGCCAGCAGTCCCAGGACGGGCGAGCAGTTCTTC. Complete variable domain (other parts from reference TRBV9 and TRBJ2-1): DSGVTQTPKHLITATGQRVTLRCSPRSGDLSVYWYQQSLDQGLQFLIQYYNGEERAKGNILERFSAQQFPDLHSELNLSSLELGDSALYFCASSPRTGEQFFGPGTRLTVL.